This TCR beta chain stems from a study of CD8+CD57+ T cells in acquired aplastic anemia. Study-level background: Sorted CD4+ and CD8+ cell DNA averaged approximately 3.4 ug. Healthy donor CD4+ samples were sequenced to a depth that averaged about 10.8 million reads.

In this sample, this clonotype turned up many times. The antigen remains undetermined. The template used for profiling TCR beta VDJ and CDR3 was genomic DNA. MiXCR, run by TCRdb on the reads, gives a single entry per CDR3 protein. The sample shows approximately 170,000 distinct CDR3 sequences, roughly 56% of them seen only once. Whole-study findings and limits: Patients and controls shared over 25 CD8+ CDR3 sequences, which appeared highly expressed in patients and within their immunodominant clones.

The CDR3 is 15 residues long. Unmatched junction bases numbered 5, after V lost 4 bases and J lost 6 bases. The TCR originated in a human donor in good health, serving as a control. The rearrangement uses TRBV12-3 or TRBV12-4 and TRBJ2-1; TRBD2 matches 11 bases. The source material was sorted CD4+, CD8+, or CD8+CD57+ T cells (not recorded which) from PBMCs. This CDR3 is CASSSHSGGGNEQFF. The CDR3 bases are TGTGCCAGCAGTTCCCATAGCGGGGGGGGCAATGAGCAGTTCTTC.